This T cell receptor (beta chain) was captured by sequencing in a study of blood T cell repertoires in COVID-19. At the level of the study: The study drew acute and convalescent COVID-19 samples from the United States, Italy and Spain. In each case, the material was cDNA or gDNA derived from T cells, B-cell-depleted T cells, or PBMCs.

Methods used by the authors: Amplification of reference gene primers provided the estimated nucleated cell counts. Sequencing was performed with immunoSEQ multiplex PCR; in TCRdb, only in-frame clones are kept and a portion is missing. D and trimming were read from the DNA, whereas the V and J calls and clone size are those reported in that table. Found here are roughly 300,000 clones, 85% of them singletons; the top ten hold just over 7%. CDR1 MNHEY and CDR2 SVGEGT come from the germline V gene. V lost 5 bases, J lost 2 bases, and 7 bases stayed unmatched. This CDR3 is 16 amino acids long. Material: peripheral blood. The clonotype comes from a human donor in a cohort sampled during active COVID-19. The rearrangement links TRBV6-2 or TRBV6-3 to TRBJ2-7, with 12 positions matching TRBD2. The CDR3 reads CASSNRLAGDPYEQYF. The CDR3 region has the DNA TGTGCCAGCAGTAACCGACTAGCGGGGGACCCCTACGAGCAGTACTTC.